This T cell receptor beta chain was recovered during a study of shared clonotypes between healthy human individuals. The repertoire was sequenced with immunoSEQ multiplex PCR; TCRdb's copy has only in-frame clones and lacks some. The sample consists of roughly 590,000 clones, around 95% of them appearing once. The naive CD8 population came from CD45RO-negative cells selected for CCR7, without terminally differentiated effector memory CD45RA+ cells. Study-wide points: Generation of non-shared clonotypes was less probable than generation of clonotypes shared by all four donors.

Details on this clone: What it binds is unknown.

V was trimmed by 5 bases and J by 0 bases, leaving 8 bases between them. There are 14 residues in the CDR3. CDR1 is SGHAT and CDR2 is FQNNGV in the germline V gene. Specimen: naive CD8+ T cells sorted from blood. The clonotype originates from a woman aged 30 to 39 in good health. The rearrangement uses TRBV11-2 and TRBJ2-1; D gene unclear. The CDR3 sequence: CASSPTNSYNEQFF. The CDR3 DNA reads TGTGCCAGCAGCCCTACTAACTCCTACAATGAGCAGTTCTTC.